Included here is one T cell receptor (beta chain) sequence, with context. Time point denoted: sample taken at primary tumor resection. This record belongs to a study of spatial heterogeneity in lung cancer. TCRdb fed the 5' RACE reads into MiXCR, producing one record per CDR3 protein. The sample has about 5,300 distinct CDR3 sequences, around 5.2% seen once; the top ten hold around 8.7%. The V and J ends lost 5 bases and 2 bases, in that order; junction bases with no gene match: 6. CDR3 size: 16 residues. CDR1 SGHVS and CDR2 FNYEAQ come from the germline V gene. The receptor was isolated from a female donor with early-stage non-small cell lung cancer. The source material was normal lung tissue next to the tumor, sampled at surgery. The chain is built from TRBV7-6 and TRBJ2-1; TRBD1 aligns across 10 bases. The CDR3 sequence is CASSPGQGEAYNEQFF. The CDR3 DNA is TGTGCCAGCAGCCCTGGACAGGGGGAGGCCTACAATGAGCAGTTCTTC.